Each of the 22 T cell receptor beta chains below was sequenced from the same sample in a study of blood T cell repertoires in COVID-19. Measured with immunoSEQ multiplex PCR; TCRdb has only the in-frame clones, and not every one. The sample lists 65,000 or so clones; 80% to 85% were seen once. Specimen: peripheral blood. Receptor source: a man aged 30 to 45 with COVID-19, enrolled during active disease.

The V and J genes are TRBV19 and TRBJ2-5, with D perhaps TRBD1 (5 bases). Germline V gene data show CDR1 as LNHDA and CDR2 as SQIVND (reference sequence). This CDR3 is 13 amino acids long. V dropped 9 bases and J dropped 1 base, with 12 bases sitting between them. This CDR3 reads CASRRTPQETQYF. CDR3 nucleotide sequence: TGTGCCAGCCGACGGACACCCCAAGAGACCCAGTACTTC.

The chain links TRBV7-9 to TRBJ2-7; no reliable D call. From germline, CDR1 is SEHNR and CDR2 FQNEAQ (reference sequence). V was trimmed by 1 base and J by 0 bases, leaving 7 bases between them. The CDR3 is made up of 14 amino acids. CDR3 nucleotides: TGTGCCAGCAGCTTAGATGGGCCCTCCTACGAGCAGTACTTC. Translated, it gives CASSLDGPSYEQYF.

This sequence joins TRBV30 and TRBJ1-2; D might be TRBD1 (5 bases). The germline gives CDR1 GTSNPN, CDR2 SVGIG (reference sequence). The CDR3 has 12 amino acids. V gave up 1 base and J gave up 6 bases, with 9 bases separating them. CDR3 coding DNA: TGTGCCTGGAGTGGCCAGGGCAATGGCTACACCTTC. Protein sequence: CAWSGQGNGYTF.

The CDR3 protein is CASSFGQYEQYF. The CDR3 DNA reads TGTGCCAGCAGTTTTGGACAGTACGAGCAGTACTTC. J is TRBJ2-7 and V is TRBV12-3 or TRBV12-4, with D perhaps TRBD1 (6 bases). V lost 3 bases and J 4 bases, leaving 7 bases between the germline ends. This CDR3 has 12 amino acids.

CDR3 bases: TGCGCCAGCAGCCAAGTATATGGGACAGTGAACACTGAAGCTTTCTTT. The encoded protein is CASSQVYGTVNTEAFF. The chain has TRBV4-3 and TRBJ1-1; 7 nucleotides match TRBD1. J was trimmed by 0 bases and V by 1 base; bases with no gene match: 5. The germline V gene encodes CDR1 LGHNA and CDR2 YSLEER. The CDR3 sequence is 16 residues long.

V gene TRBV28 combines with J gene TRBJ2-7; no reliable D call. Between the trimmed V and J ends, which lost 10 bases and 3 bases, there was a span of 16 bases. CDR3 size: 13 residues. CDR1 and CDR2 from the germline V gene are MDHEN and SYDVKM. CDR3 loop: CATLNLRHYEQYF. Here the CDR3 DNA reads TGTGCCACACTTAATTTGCGTCACTACGAGCAGTACTTC.

The chain carries TRBV9 and TRBJ1-6; D is undetermined. V dropped 4 bases and J dropped 11 bases, with 25 bases sitting between them. The germline CDR1 and CDR2 sequences are SGDLS and YYNGEE. The CDR3 runs to 17 residues. CDR3 nucleotides: TGTGCCAGCAGCCTCGGTCCAGGCACAGTCTTATCGGCACCCCTCCACTTT. Protein sequence: CASSLGPGTVLSAPLHF.

The J gene is TRBJ1-1, the V gene TRBV4-1; 7 bases agree with TRBD1. Germline CDR1 reads MGHRA; CDR2 reads YSYEKL. V trimming: 3 bases; J trimming: 4 bases; junction bases outside the gene matches: 8. This CDR3 region has 15 residues. CDR3 sequence reads: CASSQDTGVRTEAFF. The DNA of the CDR3 is TGCGCCAGCAGCCAGGACACAGGGGTTCGCACTGAAGCTTTCTTT.

The chain has TRBV7-2 and TRBJ2-3; 15 bases match TRBD2. CDR1 and CDR2 (germline): SGHTA, FQGNSA. J gave up 8 bases and V 5 bases, and 14 bases lay outside the gene matches. The CDR3 has 18 amino acids. The CDR3 reads CASSRGLAGGPGVGTQYF. CDR3 in DNA: TGTGCCAGCAGCCGTGGACTAGCGGGAGGGCCCGGGGTCGGTACGCAGTATTTT.

The rearrangement uses TRBV28 and TRBJ2-5; the match to TRBD1 covers 7 bases. The trim removed 6 bases at V and 7 bases at J, leaving 11 bases unmatched. Germline CDR1 is MDHEN and CDR2 is SYDVKM. The CDR3 spans 14 residues. CDR3 protein: CASSPTGQVGTQYF. In DNA, the CDR3 is TGTGCCAGCAGCCCAACTGGACAGGTCGGGACCCAGTACTTC.

The DNA of the CDR3 is TGTGCCAGCAGCATACCGGGCTCCGGGGGAGAGACCCAGTACTTC. It yields the protein CASSIPGSGGETQYF. The V and J genes are TRBV28 and TRBJ2-5; tentative D call: TRBD2 (6 bases). Germline V lookup: CDR1 MDHEN, CDR2 SYDVKM. The length of the CDR3 is 15 residues. Trimming removed 6 bases at V and 4 bases at J, with 18 bases between.

The chain links TRBV19 to TRBJ2-7, with 7 bases lining up with TRBD2. This CDR3 spans 14 amino acids. Germline V gene data show CDR1 as LNHDA and CDR2 as SQIVND (reference sequence). The trim removed 5 bases at V and 5 bases at J, leaving 9 bases unmatched. The CDR3 region is CASSVGRPFDEQYF. CDR3 in DNA: TGTGCCAGTAGTGTCGGGAGGCCGTTTGACGAGCAGTACTTC.

This chain connects TRBV19 to TRBJ1-5; tentatively, D is TRBD1 (6 bases). Per the germline V gene, CDR1 is LNHDA and CDR2 is SQIVND (reference sequence). This CDR3 comprises 13 residues. The germline V and J ends were trimmed by 8 bases and 6 bases, with 14 bases remaining between them. The CDR3 DNA sequence: TGTGCCAGTGGCCAGGGGCTGGGTCAGCCCCAGCATTTT. The encoded protein is CASGQGLGQPQHF.

The gene calls are TRBV24-1 and TRBJ2-3; 8 bases match TRBD1. There are 21 residues in the CDR3. The trim removed 4 bases at V and 7 bases at J, leaving 27 bases unmatched. The V gene's germline CDR1 is KGHDR and CDR2 SFDVKD. Here the CDR3 DNA reads TGTGCCACCAGTGACCCGGCAGGGGACAGGACAGACTCTAGCCGCCTTAATACGCAGTATTTT. Protein: CATSDPAGDRTDSSRLNTQYF.

The chain uses TRBV19 and TRBJ2-1, with 12 bases matching TRBD2. CDR1 LNHDA and CDR2 SQIVND come from the germline V gene (reference sequence). The CDR3 consists of 13 residues. V shed 10 bases, J shed 7 bases, and the junction held 5 bases outside the gene matches. The CDR3 region is CATGLAGINEQFF. The DNA for the CDR3 is TGTGCCACCGGACTAGCGGGAATAAATGAGCAGTTCTTC.

The chain uses TRBV5-8 and TRBJ2-7; the match to TRBD1 covers 8 bases. CDR3 size: 13 residues. Germline V gives CDR1 SGHTS, CDR2 YDEGEE. With 4 bases clipped from V and 5 bases from J, the junction kept 5 bases outside the gene matches. The CDR3 spells CASSGLTGDEQYF. The DNA of the CDR3 is TGTGCCAGCAGCGGCCTGACAGGGGACGAGCAGTACTTC. The full variable domain, with the rest looked up from reference TRBV5-8 and TRBJ2-7, is EAGVTQSPTHLIKTRGQQATLRCSPISGHTSVYWYQQALGLGLQFLLWYDEGEERNRGNFPPRFSGRQFPNYSSELNVNALELEDSALYLCASSGLTGDEQYFGPGTRLTVT.

This rearrangement joins TRBV2 to TRBJ2-7; 14 bases agree with TRBD2. V trimming: 5 bases; J trimming: 5 bases; junction bases outside the gene matches: 2. Germline V gene data show CDR1 as SNHLY and CDR2 as FYNNEI. This CDR3 contains 14 residues. CDR3 residues: CASSPGLAGDEQYF. CDR3 in DNA: TGTGCCAGCAGTCCGGGACTAGCGGGAGACGAGCAGTACTTC.

V is TRBV27 and J is TRBJ2-1, with D perhaps matching TRBD2 (6 bases). The CDR3 is made up of 14 amino acids. Trimming took 7 bases from V and 4 from J, leaving 14 bases between them. Germline assignment: CDR1 MNHEY and CDR2 SMNVEV (reference sequence). The CDR3 bases are TGTGCCAGCACGTCATTAGCGGAATACAATGAGCAGTTCTTC. It codes for CASTSLAEYNEQFF.

The rearrangement links TRBV5-6 to TRBJ2-1; D possibly corresponds to TRBD2 (7 bases). The V gene's germline CDR1 is SGHDT and CDR2 YYEEEE. The CDR3 is made up of 15 amino acids. The ends were cut back, 4 bases at V and 4 bases at J, with 15 bases in the middle. The CDR3 is CASSPRGGGYNEQFF. CDR3 DNA: TGTGCCAGCAGCCCCCGCGGGGGCGGGTACAATGAGCAGTTCTTC. Complete variable domain (other parts from reference TRBV5-6 and TRBJ2-1): DAGVTQSPTHLIKTRGQQVTLRCSPKSGHDTVSWYQQALGQGPQFIFQYYEEEERQRGNFPDRFSGHQFPNYSSELNVNALLLGDSALYLCASSPRGGGYNEQFFGPGTRLTVL.

A few counts support this clone. The chain links TRBV5-1 to TRBJ1-1; D ambiguous. Trimming removed 4 bases at V and 1 base at J, with 8 bases between. Germline lookup yields CDR1 SGHRS and CDR2 YFSETQ. The CDR3 totals 13 residues. The CDR3 nucleotides are TGCGCCAGCAGCGAGGGCTCGAACACTGAAGCTTTCTTT. Amino acids: CASSEGSNTEAFF.

The chain recombines TRBV11-3 with TRBJ2-3; 8 bases match TRBD1. Germline CDR1 SGHNT, CDR2 YENEEA. The CDR3 spans 16 residues. J was trimmed by 4 bases and V by 3 bases; bases with no gene match: 9. The CDR3 sequence: CASSFGQGTGADTQYF. The DNA for the CDR3 is TGTGCCAGCAGCTTCGGACAGGGCACGGGAGCAGATACGCAGTATTTT.

CDR3 sequence: CASTRQVGETQYF. The CDR3 DNA reads as TGTGCCAGCACCAGACAGGTGGGGGAGACCCAGTACTTC. The genes are TRBV7-3 and TRBJ2-5; D is possibly TRBD1 (6 bases). The CDR3 runs 13 residues. Looked up from germline, CDR1 is SGHTA and CDR2 is FQGTGA. Trimming cost V 7 bases and J 5 bases, with 14 bases left between them.